The rows below give T cell receptor beta chains drawn from one sample of a study of T cells in Graves' hyperthyroidism and ophthalmopathy. TCRdb processed the multiplex PCR reads anew with MiXCR; each CDR3 protein has one entry. The repertoire consists of approximately 610,000 distinct CDR3 sequences, with approximately 14% occurring once and the leading ten covering about 4%. Sequencing input: blood. The source of these receptors is a woman between 40 and 55 years old with Graves' ophthalmopathy. Each CDR3 is given with its conserved first and last residue. A D gene is named only where the DNA matches it firmly. Clone sizes are given selectively: once, few, many, or a class where the clone is expanded.

>many|TRBJ1-1|TRBV7-3|.
TGTGCCAGCAGCTCGGTAGTGAACACTGAAGCTTTCTTT
CASSSVVNTEAFF
>few|TRBJ2-7|TRBV28|TRBD2
TGTGCCAGCAGAACCCCTAGCGGGGGCCCCTACGAGCAGTACTTC
CASRTPSGGPYEQYF
>many|TRBJ1-5|TRBV2|.
TGTGCCAGCGGAAGGGACCGAGACAATCAGCCCCAGCATTTT
CASGRDRDNQPQHF
>many|TRBJ2-7|TRBV18|TRBD2
TGTGCCAGCAGTCCCGGGGGGGGACCCTACGAGCAGTACTTC
CASSPGGGPYEQYF
>many|TRBJ1-3|TRBV12-3/TRBV12-4|.
TGTGCCAGCAGGACGGGGACCGCCTTTGGAAACACCATATATTTT
CASRTGTAFGNTIYF
>many|TRBJ1-5|TRBV11-2|.
TGTGCCAGCAGCTTAGATCCAGGGCCCAATCAGCCCCAGCATTTT
CASSLDPGPNQPQHF
>many|TRBJ2-5|TRBV30|TRBD2
TGTGCCTGGACTCACTTAGGACTAGCGGGAGGGAATGCGGAGACCCAGTACTTC
CAWTHLGLAGGNAETQYF
>.|TRBJ2-7|TRBV18|.
TGTGCCAGCTCACCAAGGGCAGGGTTCGGAGGGCCCCCCTACGAGCAGTACTTC
CASSPRAGFGGPPYEQYF
>many|TRBJ2-7|TRBV28|TRBD1
TGTGCCAGCAGTGGGGGACAGGCTCCCTCCTACGAGCAGTACTTC
CASSGGQAPSYEQYF
>many|TRBJ1-5|TRBV30|.
TGTGCCTGGAGTGTAGCAGGGTCCCTGGGCAATCAGCCCCAGCATTTT
CAWSVAGSLGNQPQHF
>many|TRBJ2-7|TRBV20-1|.
TGCAGTGCTAGAGATGTGGGATTCACCTACGAGCAGTACTTC
CSARDVGFTYEQYF
>many|TRBJ2-7|TRBV19|.
TGTGCCAGTAGTATGAGCGGAGCAGGGGAGCAGTACTTC
CASSMSGAGEQYF
>many|TRBJ2-5|TRBV12-3/TRBV12-4|TRBD2
TGTGCCAGCACTCAAGGACTAGCGGACCAAGAGACCCAGTACTTC
CASTQGLADQETQYF
>many|TRBJ1-5|TRBV29-1|.
TGCAGCGTCGCCGTAGGACTCAGCAATCAGCCCCAGCATTTT
CSVAVGLSNQPQHF
>.|TRBJ1-5|TRBV12-3/TRBV12-4|.
TGTGCCAGCAGGCCCCAGGGTAGCAATCAGCCCCAGCATTTT
CASRPQGSNQPQHF
>few|TRBJ1-2|TRBV5-1|TRBD1
TGCGCCAGCAGCGACTCCAGACAGGGTGGTTATGGCTACACCTTC
CASSDSRQGGYGYTF
>many|TRBJ1-2|TRBV12-5|.
TGTGCTAGTGGTTTGGTCCCCGGAGGACACGCCACCTATGGCTACACCTTC
CASGLVPGGHATYGYTF
>many|TRBJ2-7|TRBV29-1|.
TGCAGCGTTGTTCCGGAGTCCACCTACGAGCAGTACTTC
CSVVPESTYEQYF
>many|TRBJ2-7|TRBV28|.
TGTGCCAGCACCTCACCGGCAGGGTTTCACGAGCAGTACTTC
CASTSPAGFHEQYF
>.|TRBJ1-1|TRBV5-1|.
TGCGCCAGCAGCTTGGCTCCGGGAAGCACTGAAGCTTTCTTT
CASSLAPGSTEAFF
>many|TRBJ2-5|TRBV6-2/TRBV6-3|TRBD1
TGTGCCAGCAGGACAGGGATGGAGACCCAGTACTTC
CASRTGMETQYF
>many|TRBJ2-7|TRBV7-8|TRBD1
TGTGCCAGCAGCTTAGACCCGACCGGGACAGGGCTTCGCGAGCAGTACTTC
CASSLDPTGTGLREQYF
>many|TRBJ2-2|TRBV6-1|.
TGTGCCAGCAGTGTGCTTGACACCGGGGAGCTGTTTTTT
CASSVLDTGELFF
>many|TRBJ2-7|TRBV7-2|.
TGTGCCAGCAGCTGGGGACCGTCCAACGAGCAGTACTTC
CASSWGPSNEQYF
>many|TRBJ2-7|TRBV15|TRBD2
TGTGCCACCAGCAGCGGGCTGGCGGGAGCCCACGAGCAGTACTTC
CATSSGLAGAHEQYF
>many|TRBJ2-5|TRBV4-1|TRBD2
TGCGCCAGCAGCCGAGGCGGAGCGGGAAGACGAGAGACCCAGTACTTC
CASSRGGAGRRETQYF
>many|TRBJ1-5|TRBV27|TRBD1
TGTGCCAGCAGTTTAGCCGGACAGGGAAATCAGCCCCAGCATTTT
CASSLAGQGNQPQHF
>many|TRBJ2-5|TRBV12-3/TRBV12-4|.
TGTGCCAGCAGTTCACGCGGGTCCCAGTACTTC
CASSSRGSQYF
>many|TRBJ1-2|TRBV5-1|TRBD1
TGCGCCAGCAGCTTTCAGGGGGCGCCGGGCTACACCTTC
CASSFQGAPGYTF
>many|TRBJ2-5|TRBV7-7|.
TGTGCTAGCAGCTCTGGCAGATTGGGTCAAGAGACCCAGTACTTC
CASSSGRLGQETQYF
>many|TRBJ1-1|TRBV6-5|.
TGTGCCAGCAGGGCCTATTTGAACACTGAAGCTTTCTTT
CASRAYLNTEAFF
>many|TRBJ1-5|TRBV12-3/TRBV12-4|.
TGTGCCAGCAGAGGGGACCGAGATCAGCCCCAGCATTTT
CASRGDRDQPQHF
>.|TRBJ2-3|TRBV18|.
TGTGCCAGCTCACCTCCCCCCGAGGGGAATACGCAGTATTTT
CASSPPPEGNTQYF
>many|TRBJ2-3|TRBV12-3/TRBV12-4|.
TGTGCCAGCAGCCGGGACTTCACAGATACGCAGTATTTT
CASSRDFTDTQYF
>many|TRBJ2-5|TRBV28|.
TGTGCCAGCCGGCCCGAGGCGGGGCTGGGGGAGACCCAGTACTTC
CASRPEAGLGETQYF
>many|TRBJ1-1|TRBV6-2/TRBV6-3|.
TGTGCCAGCAGTTCGGCTAGGGAGGGACGGCTGAACACTGAAGCTTTCTTT
CASSSAREGRLNTEAFF
>many|TRBJ2-7|TRBV6-1|TRBD2
TGTGCCAGCAGCGAACCGGGACTAGCGGGAGTGGCCGAGCAGTACTTC
CASSEPGLAGVAEQYF
>.|TRBJ1-2|TRBV28|.
TGTGCCAGCAGTCTCCGGGGGCCCCAGAGAGCCTACTATGGCTACACCTTC
CASSLRGPQRAYYGYTF
>many|TRBJ1-1|TRBV5-1|TRBD1
TGCGCCAGCAGCTTGGACAGGGGGCGACTTGGTCCCGCTTTCTTT
CASSLDRGRLGPAFF
>many|TRBJ2-7|TRBV12-5|TRBD2
TGTGCTAGTGGTTTTGAGTACCGGACTAGCGTCTACGAGCAGTACTTC
CASGFEYRTSVYEQYF
>.|TRBJ1-1|TRBV5-1|.
TGCGCCAGCAGCTTTGGGGTTGCCACTGAAGCTTTCTTT
CASSFGVATEAFF
>.|TRBJ2-7|TRBV7-9|TRBD1
TGTGCCAGCAGTACAGGGGGCGGTGGATACGAGCAGTACTTC
CASSTGGGGYEQYF
>many|TRBJ1-5|TRBV6-1|.
TGTGCCAGCAGTGAAGCAGGGGCAGCCAATCAGCCCCAGCATTTT
CASSEAGAANQPQHF
>.|TRBJ2-7|TRBV4-3|TRBD1
TGCGCCAGCAGCCAAGTACGACAGGGAACCTACGAGCAGTACTTC
CASSQVRQGTYEQYF
>many|TRBJ1-2|TRBV7-3|.
TGTGCCAGCAGCTTAAACTCTAGGGGAGATGATGGCTACACCTTC
CASSLNSRGDDGYTF
>many|TRBJ2-2|TRBV28|TRBD1
TGTGCCAGCAGTCGAACAGGGGCGGGCACCGGGGAGCTGTTTTTT
CASSRTGAGTGELFF
>many|TRBJ2-3|TRBV24-1|TRBD2
TGTGCCACCAGTGATCTGGGACTAGCGGGAAGCACAGATACGCAGTATTTT
CATSDLGLAGSTDTQYF
>.|TRBJ2-7|TRBV11-3|.
TGTGCCAGCAGCTTCTCCGGGACACGCTCCTACGAGCAGTACTTC
CASSFSGTRSYEQYF
>many|TRBJ1-2|TRBV12-3/TRBV12-4|.
TGTGCCAGCAGGCCCGCTGGAGGGATAGCTAACTATGGCTACACCTTC
CASRPAGGIANYGYTF
>many|TRBJ2-5|TRBV24-1|.
TGTGCCACCAGTGATTCCCTTGGCGGATACGGGGAGACCCAGTACTTC
CATSDSLGGYGETQYF
>many|TRBJ1-5|TRBV12-3/TRBV12-4|.
TGTGCCAGCAGTTTATCAGGGCTCAATCAGCCCCAGCATTTT
CASSLSGLNQPQHF
>.|TRBJ2-5|TRBV12-3/TRBV12-4|.
TGTGCCAGCAGTTTAGGGGGGTACGAGACCCAGTACTTC
CASSLGGYETQYF
>few|TRBJ1-5|TRBV7-2|.
TGTGCCAGCAGCCAAAGGGCAGGGTGCAGGCAGCCCCAGCATTTT
CASSQRAGCRQPQHF